One and the same sample provided the 22 T cell receptor beta chains below, sequenced in a study of neoadjuvant anti-PD-1 for oral cavity cancer. Clones were sequenced by immunoSEQ multiplex PCR, and TCRdb holds only the in-frame ones, with some missing. The repertoire holds some 33,000 clones, with around nine tenths as singletons. The material sequenced was PBMCs, taken before nivolumab (anti-PD-1) treatment. The receptor source for this set is a person between 40 and 79 years old with oral cavity squamous cell carcinoma.

This chain connects TRBV2 to TRBJ1-4, with D uncertain. V gave up 8 bases and J gave up 5 bases, with 15 bases separating them. Germline V gives CDR1 SNHLY, CDR2 FYNNEI. The CDR3 sequence is 14 residues long. Here the CDR3 DNA reads TGTGCCAGCTCCAACGGGGTAGGAAATGAAAAACTGTTTTTT. It codes for CASSNGVGNEKLFF.

This clone was observed a few times. The chain joins TRBV4-1 to TRBJ1-1; D gene ambiguous. This CDR3 has 14 amino acids. V was clipped by 0 bases and J by 2 bases, with 7 bases between them. The germline CDR1 and CDR2 sequences are MGHRA and YSYEKL. The CDR3 here is CASSQERYNTEAFF. The CDR3 region has the DNA TGCGCCAGCAGCCAAGAACGATACAACACTGAAGCTTTCTTT.

This sequence joins TRBV7-2 and TRBJ1-5; D perhaps matches TRBD1 (5 bases). The V and J ends lost 3 bases and 6 bases respectively, with 12 bases between them. The CDR3 consists of 14 residues. Germline V CDR1 and CDR2: SGHTA, FQGNSA. The CDR3 nucleotides are TGTGCCAGCAGCTTGATGGGGGTGAGTCAGCCCCAGCATTTT. Translation gives CASSLMGVSQPQHF.

The V gene is TRBV10-3, the J gene TRBJ2-2, with D perhaps matching TRBD2 (6 bases). This CDR3 is 15 amino acids long. CDR1 is ENHRY and CDR2 is SYGVKD in the germline V gene. Trimming removed 3 bases at V and 1 base at J, with 9 bases between. The CDR3 loop reads CAISDPGVNTGELFF. The CDR3 nucleotides read TGTGCCATCAGTGATCCGGGGGTGAACACCGGGGAGCTGTTTTTT.

This chain connects TRBV19 to TRBJ2-2, with a possible D match to TRBD1 (6 bases). The CDR3 totals 18 residues. V was clipped by 4 bases and J by 0 bases, with 18 bases between them. CDR1 and CDR2 from the germline V gene are LNHDA and SQIVND (reference sequence). In nucleotides, the CDR3 is TGTGCCAGTAGTACCCTATGGACAGCTCACGCGAACACCGGGGAGCTGTTTTTT. It yields the protein CASSTLWTAHANTGELFF.

The V gene is TRBV7-8, the J gene TRBJ1-5, with 10 bases fitting TRBD1. J lost 3 bases, V lost 5 bases, and 4 bases had no gene match. There are 15 residues in the CDR3. Germline-derived CDR1 and CDR2 are SGHVS and FQNEAQ. CDR3 DNA: TGTGCCAGCAGCCGGACAGGGGGACTCAATCAGCCCCAGCATTTT. It specifies CASSRTGGLNQPQHF. Filled out from reference TRBV7-8 and TRBJ1-5, the complete variable domain reads GAGVSQSPRYKVAKRGQDVALRCDPISGHVSLFWYQQALGQGPEFLTYFQNEAQLDKSGLPSDRFFAERPEGSVSTLKIQRTQQEDSAVYLCASSRTGGLNQPQHFGDGTRLSIL.

This clone was counted between two and nine times. This chain uses TRBV27 with TRBJ1-6; the D is unclear. Germline CDR1 MNHEY, CDR2 SMNVEV (reference sequence). V lost 2 bases and J 0 bases, leaving 11 bases between the germline ends. This CDR3 comprises 17 residues. CDR3 loop: CASSLDLLSSYNSPLHF. In nucleotides, the CDR3 is TGTGCCAGCAGTTTAGACTTACTTAGCTCCTATAATTCACCCCTCCACTTT.

The chain recombines TRBV6-5 with TRBJ1-5, with 7 bases identical to TRBD1. CDR3 size: 15 residues. CDR1 is MNHEY and CDR2 is SVGAGI in the germline V gene. The ends lost 6 bases at V and 1 base at J; junction bases unmatched: 6. The CDR3 DNA sequence: TGTGCCAGCAGAGCTACAGGGGCAAGCAATCAGCCCCAGCATTTT. This gives the protein CASRATGASNQPQHF.

The chain recombines TRBV12-5 with TRBJ1-6; maybe TRBD1 (5 bases). The V gene's germline CDR1 is LGHNT and CDR2 FRNRAP. Trimming removed 0 bases at V and 7 bases at J, with 22 bases between. This CDR3 is built from 19 residues. CDR3 in amino acids: CASGLVLGAGRGQNSPLHF. For the CDR3, the DNA is TGTGCTAGTGGTTTGGTACTTGGGGCCGGAAGAGGGCAAAATTCACCCCTCCACTTT.

For the CDR3, the DNA is TGTGCCAGCAGTTACGTACCGGGCCAGGGGACCTACGAGCAGTACTTC. Protein product: CASSYVPGQGTYEQYF. V usage is TRBV6-5 and J usage is TRBJ2-7; tentatively, D is TRBD1 (6 bases). The CDR3 is made up of 16 amino acids. The V gene lost 2 bases and the J gene lost 2 bases, with 16 bases spanning the gap. In germline, CDR1 is MNHEY, CDR2 SVGAGI.

The chain employs TRBV9 and TRBJ2-5; 12 bases are a match to TRBD2. V shed 4 bases and J 5 bases; nucleotides not matched to a gene: 6. The CDR3 contains 15 residues. The germline CDR1 and CDR2 sequences are SGDLS and YYNGEE. CDR3 nucleotides: TGTGCCAGCAGCTCTAGCGGGGGGGCCCTGGAGACCCAGTACTTC. Its translation is CASSSSGGALETQYF.

This chain connects TRBV18 to TRBJ1-5, with D tentatively TRBD1 (5 bases). This CDR3 region has 14 residues. The ends were cut back, 2 bases at V and 2 bases at J, with 7 bases in the middle. Germline assignment: CDR1 KGHSH and CDR2 LQKENI. The CDR3 sequence: CASSPGGGNQPQHF. CDR3 DNA sequence: TGTGCCAGCTCACCAGGAGGGGGCAATCAGCCCCAGCATTTT.

The chain links TRBV4-3 to TRBJ2-3, with TRBD1 as a possible D gene (6 bases). V lost 0 bases, J lost 3 bases, and 16 bases lay in between. The CDR3 consists of 17 residues. CDR1 and CDR2 from the germline V gene are LGHNA and YSLEER. The CDR3 sequence: CASSQDKGTPWTDTQYF. DNA for the CDR3: TGCGCCAGCAGCCAAGATAAGGGGACACCCTGGACAGATACGCAGTATTTT.

The chain recombines TRBV5-1 with TRBJ2-2; the D is unclear. Per germline, CDR1 SGHRS and CDR2 YFSETQ. This CDR3 is 13 amino acids long. Trimming removed 3 bases at V and 1 base at J, with 4 bases between. In DNA form, the CDR3 reads TGCGCCAGCAGCTCCGGGAACACCGGGGAGCTGTTTTTT. Amino acids: CASSSGNTGELFF. Full variable domain (missing parts from reference TRBV5-1 and TRBJ2-2): KAGVTQTPRYLIKTRGQQVTLSCSPISGHRSVSWYQQTPGQGLQFLFEYFSETQRNKGNFPGRFSGRQFSNSRSEMNVSTLELGDSALYLCASSSGNTGELFFGEGSRLTVL.

By share of the sample, this clone is medium-sized. This sequence joins TRBV13 and TRBJ1-6, with 10 bases identical to TRBD1. Germline assignment: CDR1 PRHDT and CDR2 FYEKMQ (reference sequence). Unmatched junction bases numbered 6, after V lost 4 bases and J lost 6 bases. The CDR3 consists of 16 residues. The CDR3 DNA is TGTGCCAGCAGCTCCGACAGGGGGCCGAGTAATTCACCCCTCCACTTT. Protein product: CASSSDRGPSNSPLHF.

This chain uses TRBV19 with TRBJ1-5; D is perhaps TRBD1 (6 bases). The CDR3 runs 14 residues. CDR1 and CDR2 from the germline V gene are LNHDA and SQIVND (reference sequence). The V gene lost 7 bases and the J gene lost 3 bases, with 13 bases spanning the gap. The CDR3 loop is CASNPRGDNQPQHF. In DNA, the CDR3 is TGTGCCAGTAATCCCAGGGGAGACAATCAGCCCCAGCATTTT.

The chain joins TRBV28 to TRBJ1-2, with D perhaps TRBD1 (5 bases). V gave up 4 bases and J gave up 7 bases, with 19 bases separating them. Germline V gene data show CDR1 as MDHEN and CDR2 as SYDVKM. The CDR3 covers 15 residues. CDR3 protein: CASSSNQVGRGGYTF. In nucleotides, the CDR3 is TGTGCCAGCAGTTCAAATCAAGTGGGGCGCGGTGGCTACACCTTC.

CDR3 DNA sequence: TGTGCCAGCAGCTCCAGGGACAGGGGGCTCTACGAGCAGTACTTC. It yields the protein CASSSRDRGLYEQYF. The rearrangement uses TRBV5-6 and TRBJ2-7, with 12 bases lining up with TRBD1. Germline CDR1 reads SGHDT; CDR2 reads YYEEEE. This CDR3 has 15 residues. Germline trimming cut 3 bases from V and 3 bases from J; bases unmatched to any gene: 4.

This chain uses TRBV27 with TRBJ1-5; D is unclear. Trimming left V 1 base short and J 0 bases short, with 4 bases between. Germline V gene lookup returns CDR1 MNHEY and CDR2 SMNVEV (reference sequence). This CDR3 comprises 14 residues. This CDR3 is CASSLWGSNQPQHF. The CDR3 nucleotides are TGTGCCAGCAGTTTATGGGGTAGCAATCAGCCCCAGCATTTT.

CDR3 loop: CATSRDLLGQGASYNSPLHF. Written as DNA, the CDR3 is TGTGCCACCAGCAGAGATCTCTTGGGACAGGGGGCCTCCTATAATTCACCCCTCCACTTT. The chain has TRBV15 and TRBJ1-6; 12 nucleotides match TRBD1. Trimming at V came to 0 bases and at J to 0 bases, leaving 6 bases not matched to a gene. CDR3 length: 20 amino acids. Germline CDR1 and CDR2: LNHNV and YYDKDF (reference sequence).

The chain joins TRBV7-9 to TRBJ1-5; D is possibly TRBD1 (6 bases). The germline V and J ends were trimmed by 0 bases and 3 bases, with 12 bases remaining between them. The CDR3 is made up of 16 amino acids. CDR1 is SEHNR and CDR2 is FQNEAQ in the germline V gene (reference sequence). As DNA, the CDR3 is TGTGCCAGCAGCTTAGCGTATTCAGGGGACAATCAGCCCCAGCATTTT. As protein: CASSLAYSGDNQPQHF.

J is TRBJ1-3 and V is TRBV2; no firm D call. The CDR3 totals 15 residues. V shed 2 bases and J shed 1 base, with 9 bases lying between them. Germline lookup yields CDR1 SNHLY and CDR2 FYNNEI. CDR3 amino acids: CASSEIGSSGNTIYF. CDR3 bases: TGTGCCAGCAGTGAAATTGGTTCATCTGGAAACACCATATATTTT.